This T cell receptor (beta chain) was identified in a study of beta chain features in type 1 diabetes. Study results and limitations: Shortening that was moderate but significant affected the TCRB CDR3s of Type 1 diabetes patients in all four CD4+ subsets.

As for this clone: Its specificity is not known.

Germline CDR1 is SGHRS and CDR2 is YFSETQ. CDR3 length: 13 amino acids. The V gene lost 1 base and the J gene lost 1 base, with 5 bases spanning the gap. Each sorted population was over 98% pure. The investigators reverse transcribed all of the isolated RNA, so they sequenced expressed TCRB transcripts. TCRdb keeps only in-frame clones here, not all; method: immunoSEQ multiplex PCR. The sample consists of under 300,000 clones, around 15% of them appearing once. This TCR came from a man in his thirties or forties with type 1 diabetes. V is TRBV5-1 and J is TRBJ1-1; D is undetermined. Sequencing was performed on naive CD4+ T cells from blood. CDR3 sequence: CASSLTENTEAFF. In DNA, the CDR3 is TGCGCCAGCAGCTTGACGGAGAACACTGAAGCTTTCTTT. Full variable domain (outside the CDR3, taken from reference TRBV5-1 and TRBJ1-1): KAGVTQTPRYLIKTRGQQVTLSCSPISGHRSVSWYQQTPGQGLQFLFEYFSETQRNKGNFPGRFSGRQFSNSRSEMNVSTLELGDSALYLCASSLTENTEAFFGQGTRLTVV.